Listed below are T cell receptor beta chains from one sample, sequenced in a study of PD-1 blockade in classical Hodgkin lymphoma. Measured with immunoSEQ multiplex PCR; TCRdb has only the in-frame clones, and not every one. This repertoire shows 90,000 or so clones, approximately 91% found once; its top ten account for approximately 2.4%. The sequencing here drew on peripheral blood mononuclear cells (PBMCs), taken before the second cycle of nivolumab. These receptor sequences come from a human donor with classical Hodgkin lymphoma. The CDR3 runs from the conserved cysteine through the conserved F or W. A D gene is named only where the DNA matches it firmly. Size is omitted from some rows. Given values are once, few, many or a class for expanded clones.

TRBJ1-1 | TRBV5-1 | TRBD1 | - | TGCGCCAGCAGCCCTACAGGGGTAAGAACTGAAGCTTTCTTT | CASSPTGVRTEAFF
TRBJ1-2 | TRBV7-2 | - | - | TGTGCCAGCAGCCCTCGGGTAGGGGGTGGCTACACCTTC | CASSPRVGGGYTF
TRBJ2-7 | TRBV30 | TRBD1 | - | TGTGCCTGGAGTGTACGGCCACAGGGGGCTTACGAGCAGTACTTC | CAWSVRPQGAYEQYF
TRBJ1-4 | TRBV27 | TRBD1 | - | TGTGCCAGCAGCCGAAACGACAGGGTGGACGAAAAACTGTTTTTT | CASSRNDRVDEKLFF
TRBJ1-1 | TRBV19 | - | - | TGTGCCAGTAGTATAAGGCCGGACAGTTACACTGAAGCTTTCTTT | CASSIRPDSYTEAFF
TRBJ2-5 | TRBV18 | - | - | TGTGCCAGCTCACCGACTCAGACAGCACAAGAGACCCAGTACTTC | CASSPTQTAQETQYF
TRBJ2-7 | TRBV6-1 | TRBD2 | - | TGTGCCAGCAGCGCCGGACTAGAGCCCTACGAGCAGTACTTC | CASSAGLEPYEQYF
TRBJ2-7 | TRBV25-1 | TRBD2 | few | TGTGCCAGCAGTGAATCCCGACTAGCGGGTACCTACGAGCAGTACTTC | CASSESRLAGTYEQYF
TRBJ2-1 | TRBV28 | TRBD1 | - | TGTGCCAGCTCCAGGGGGAGACGGTACAATGAGCAGTTCTTC | CASSRGRRYNEQFF
TRBJ1-2 | TRBV30 | - | - | TGTGCCTGGACAGGGGAGAAGGGCTACACCTTC | CAWTGEKGYTF
TRBJ1-5 | TRBV7-9 | TRBD1 | - | TGTGCCAGCAGCTTGGTGGGACAGGGCCCCAATCAGCCCCAGCATTTT | CASSLVGQGPNQPQHF
TRBJ1-2 | TRBV27 | - | few | TGTGCCAGCCCCTATGGCTACACCTTC | CASPYGYTF
TRBJ2-1 | TRBV6-1 | TRBD1 | - | TGTGCCAGCAGCCGTACAGGGGGCGGTTACAATGAGCAGTTCTTC | CASSRTGGGYNEQFF
TRBJ2-7 | TRBV28 | - | - | TGTGCCAGCACAGTTCGCGTTAGCTCCTACGAGCAGTACTTC | CASTVRVSSYEQYF
TRBJ2-1 | TRBV7-2 | - | - | TGTGCCAGCAGCTTAGAGGCGGGGAGGTCCGCTGAGCAGTTCTTC | CASSLEAGRSAEQFF
TRBJ2-3 | TRBV28 | - | - | TGTGCCAGCAGTTACGCGCGCGAGATCGGGTCAGATACGCAGTATTTT | CASSYAREIGSDTQYF
TRBJ2-5 | TRBV10-2 | - | - | TGCGCCAGCGGAGTGCTGAGGGTCCAAGAGACCCAGTACTTC | CASGVLRVQETQYF
TRBJ1-4 | TRBV5-1 | TRBD1 | - | TGCGCCAGCAGCCGGGACAGGGGCACCCGAACTAATGAAAAACTGTTTTTT | CASSRDRGTRTNEKLFF
TRBJ2-7 | TRBV9 | TRBD1 | - | TGTGCCAGCAGCACCAACAGGGGGTTCACCTACGAGCAGTACTTC | CASSTNRGFTYEQYF
TRBJ1-6 | TRBV28 | TRBD1 | - | TGTGCCAGCAAGCCCCCACAGGGGAGATCACCCCTCCACTTT | CASKPPQGRSPLHF
TRBJ1-4 | TRBV19 | - | - | TGTGCCAGTATCAGCGACGGGGCGGGCAGGGTGGAAGAAAAACTGTTTTTT | CASISDGAGRVEEKLFF
TRBJ1-1 | TRBV7-9 | - | - | TGTGCCAGCAGCCCCAGGGGAACAGTTGAAGCTTTCTTT | CASSPRGTVEAFF